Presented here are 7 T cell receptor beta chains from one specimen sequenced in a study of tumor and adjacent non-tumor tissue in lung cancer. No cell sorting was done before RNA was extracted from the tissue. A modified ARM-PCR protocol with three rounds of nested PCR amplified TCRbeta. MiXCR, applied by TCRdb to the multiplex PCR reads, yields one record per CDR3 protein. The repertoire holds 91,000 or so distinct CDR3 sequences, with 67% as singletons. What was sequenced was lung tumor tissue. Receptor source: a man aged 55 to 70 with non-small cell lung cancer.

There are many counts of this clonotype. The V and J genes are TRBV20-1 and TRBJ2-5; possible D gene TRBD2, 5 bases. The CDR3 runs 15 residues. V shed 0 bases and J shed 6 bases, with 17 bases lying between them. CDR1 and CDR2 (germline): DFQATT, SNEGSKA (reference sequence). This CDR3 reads CSARDSVQSGKTQYF. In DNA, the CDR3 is TGCAGTGCTAGAGATTCAGTCCAGTCCGGGAAGACCCAGTACTTC.

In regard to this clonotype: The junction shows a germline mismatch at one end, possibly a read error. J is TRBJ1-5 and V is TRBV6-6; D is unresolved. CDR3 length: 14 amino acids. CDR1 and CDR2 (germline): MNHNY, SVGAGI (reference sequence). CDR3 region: CASSYGTVDQPQHF. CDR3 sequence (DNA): TGTGCCAGCAGTTACGGTACAGTGGATCAACCCCAGCATTTT.

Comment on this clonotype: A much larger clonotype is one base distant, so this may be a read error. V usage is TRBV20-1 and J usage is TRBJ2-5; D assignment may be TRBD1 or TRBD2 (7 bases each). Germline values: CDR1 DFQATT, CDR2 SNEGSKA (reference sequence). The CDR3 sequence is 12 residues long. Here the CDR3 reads CSATGGTEIQYF. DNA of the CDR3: TGCAGTGCAACCGGGGGGACAGAGATCCAGTACTTC.

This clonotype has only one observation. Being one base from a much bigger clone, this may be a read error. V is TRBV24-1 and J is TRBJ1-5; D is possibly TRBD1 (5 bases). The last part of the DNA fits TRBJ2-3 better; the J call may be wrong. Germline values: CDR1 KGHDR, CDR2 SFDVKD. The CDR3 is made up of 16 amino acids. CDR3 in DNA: TGTGCCACCCCCCAACAGGACGGGTTATGCAATCAGCCCCAGTATTTT. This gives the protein CATPQQDGLCNQPQYF.

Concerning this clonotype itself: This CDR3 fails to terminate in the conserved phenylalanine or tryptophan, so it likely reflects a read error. The CDR3 loop is CASSQVGRNDQYS. The CDR3, as DNA: TGTGCCAGCAGCCAAGTGGGGAGGAACGATCAGTACTCC. This sequence joins TRBV14 and TRBJ2-7, with D possibly matching TRBD2 (6 bases). CDR1 is SGHDN and CDR2 is FVKESK in the germline V gene. The CDR3 totals 13 residues.

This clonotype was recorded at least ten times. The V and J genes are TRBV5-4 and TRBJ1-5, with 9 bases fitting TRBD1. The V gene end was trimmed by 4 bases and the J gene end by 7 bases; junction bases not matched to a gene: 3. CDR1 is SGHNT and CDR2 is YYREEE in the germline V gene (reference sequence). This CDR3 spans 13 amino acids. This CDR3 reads CASSPDRGQPQHF. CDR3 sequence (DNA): TGTGCCAGCAGCCCGGACAGGGGACAGCCCCAGCATTTT.

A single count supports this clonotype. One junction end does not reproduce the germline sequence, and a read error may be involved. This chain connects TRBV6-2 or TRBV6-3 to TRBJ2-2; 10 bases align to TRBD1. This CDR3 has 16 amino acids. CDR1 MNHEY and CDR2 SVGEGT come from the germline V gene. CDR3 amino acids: CASRLPGQGFVGELFF. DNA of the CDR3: TGTGCTAGCAGACTCCCGGGACAGGGGTTTGTCGGGGAGCTGTTTTTT.